This is a list of T cell receptor beta chains from one sample in a study of blood T cell repertoires in COVID-19. Generated by immunoSEQ multiplex PCR, the TCRdb table keeps only in-frame clones and is missing some. The data hold roughly 250,000 clones, with more than 75% observed a single time. What was sequenced was peripheral blood. All receptors derive from a woman aged 60-75 years with active or convalescent COVID-19. Both conserved end residues are part of each CDR3. Fields, in order: D gene, V gene, J gene, clone size, CDR3 DNA, CDR3 protein. The D gene is left open where the match is weak. The listing skips clone size in some rows; elsewhere it reads once, few, many or a size class.

-,TRBV30,TRBJ1-1,few,TGTGCCTGGAGTGTGGTTGGAGGGAGAGGAGTCACTGAAGCTTTCTTT,CAWSVVGGRGVTEAFF
TRBD2,TRBV19,TRBJ2-3,-,TGTGCCAGTAGTAATATAGCGGGGGCCGGGGATACGCAGTATTTT,CASSNIAGAGDTQYF
TRBD1,TRBV10-1,TRBJ2-5,-,TGCGCCAGCAGCGCCGACAGGGTAGAGACCCAGTACTTC,CASSADRVETQYF
-,TRBV27,TRBJ1-2,-,TGTGCCAGCAGTCCCACCTACGCGAGGGCTAACTATGGCTACACCTTC,CASSPTYARANYGYTF
-,TRBV7-3,TRBJ2-3,-,TGTGCCAGCAGCCCGATGGGGGCCGATACGCAGTATTTT,CASSPMGADTQYF
TRBD1,TRBV5-1,TRBJ2-3,-,TGCGCCAGCAGCCTGACAGGGGGCAGCACAGATACGCAGTATTTT,CASSLTGGSTDTQYF
TRBD1,TRBV4-1,TRBJ2-7,-,TGCGCCAGCAGCCAAGATTCACCGCGTCGGAGGACAGGGGGATTCGAGCAGTACTTC,CASSQDSPRRRTGGFEQYF
TRBD1,TRBV6-2/TRBV6-3,TRBJ1-2,-,TGTGCCAGCAGTGGCGGGACAGGGGTCATCTATGGCTACACCTTC,CASSGGTGVIYGYTF
TRBD1,TRBV3-1/TRBV3-2,TRBJ1-1,-,TGTGCCAGCAGCCAAGGACAGGGGGCGGGTGAAGCTTTCTTT,CASSQGQGAGEAFF
-,TRBV19,TRBJ1-4,-,TGTGCCAGTAGTATGGATCCCGGGGTTAATGAAAAACTGTTTTTT,CASSMDPGVNEKLFF
TRBD2,TRBV9,TRBJ2-1,-,TGTGCCAGCAGCGTCTTAGCGGGGGGGCCTTTCGATGAGCAGTTCTTC,CASSVLAGGPFDEQFF
TRBD2,TRBV9,TRBJ2-7,-,TGTGCCAGCAGCCCGGGGGGGCTTGTTAGGGAGCAGTACTTC,CASSPGGLVREQYF
TRBD1,TRBV7-9,TRBJ1-6,-,TGTGCCAGCAGCTCGGAGAGTGACAGGGGGCCGCTCCACTTT,CASSSESDRGPLHF
-,TRBV7-9,TRBJ1-2,-,TGTGCCAGCAGCTTATTCGCGGAGGAAACATACACCTTC,CASSLFAEETYTF
-,TRBV19,TRBJ1-1,-,TGTGCCAGTACCCAGAGGGACATCGTGAACACTGAAGCTTTCTTT,CASTQRDIVNTEAFF
-,TRBV19,TRBJ1-4,-,TGTGCCAGTAGCCGAGGGGGGGGGAATGAAAAACTGTTTTTT,CASSRGGGNEKLFF
TRBD2,TRBV29-1,TRBJ2-3,-,TGCAGCGCCCGGCGGACTAGCGGGGGCCCCGGAGATACGCAGTATTTT,CSARRTSGGPGDTQYF
-,TRBV7-8,TRBJ1-1,-,TGTGCCAGCAGCCTGAGATTGGACGGGAGCTATGAAGCTTTCTTT,CASSLRLDGSYEAFF
-,TRBV7-2,TRBJ2-1,-,TGTGCCAGCAGCCCGGGCACTGACAGGCCCGCCCATGAGCAGTTCTTC,CASSPGTDRPAHEQFF
TRBD1,TRBV18,TRBJ1-1,once,TGTGCCAGCTCACCACCGGGGGACAGCCTTCTAAACACTGAAGCTTTCTTT,CASSPPGDSLLNTEAFF
-,TRBV7-6,TRBJ1-1,-,TGTGCCAGCAGACCCGCGGGGGGCGAGGACACTGAAGCTTTCTTT,CASRPAGGEDTEAFF
TRBD1,TRBV7-9,TRBJ2-3,-,TGTGTTGTGGGGGACAGGGGCACAGATACGCAGTATTTT,CVVGDRGTDTQYF
TRBD1,TRBV2,TRBJ1-5,-,TGTGCCAGCAGTCGAATTACAGGGGGGAGCAATCAGCCCCAGCATTTT,CASSRITGGSNQPQHF
TRBD1,TRBV9,TRBJ1-4,-,TGTGCCAGCAGCGTAGACCGGGACAGGGTAACTGAAAAACTGTTTTTT,CASSVDRDRVTEKLFF
-,TRBV21-1,TRBJ1-2,-,TGTGCCAGCAGCAAAGACGAGGAGGGGCACCCCAGGGCATTTCTTGGTCGTCGTTACTATGGCTACACCTTC,CASSKDEEGHPRAFLGRRYYGYTF
-,TRBV27,TRBJ2-4,-,TGTGCCAGCACCTGGGGGGTAGGCATTCAGTACTTC,CASTWGVGIQYF
-,TRBV7-2,TRBJ1-4,once,TGTGCCAGCAGCTTAAGAGAGGATACTGAAAAACTGTTTTTT,CASSLREDTEKLFF
-,TRBV2,TRBJ1-1,once,TGTGCCAGCAGTGTAGGGGCAGGTCTGAACACTGAAGCTTTCTTT,CASSVGAGLNTEAFF
-,TRBV7-8,TRBJ1-5,few,TGTGCCAGCAGCGAGGCCCGGTCGGGGCCCCAGCATTTT,CASSEARSGPQHF
TRBD1,TRBV7-3,TRBJ2-1,-,TGTGCCAGCAGGGACAGGGGGCGGGCCAATGAGCAGTTCTTC,CASRDRGRANEQFF
TRBD2,TRBV11-2,TRBJ2-7,-,TGTGCCAGCAGCTCAAGCGGGGGGGATGCCTACGAGCAGTACTTC,CASSSSGGDAYEQYF
-,TRBV5-1,TRBJ2-1,-,TGCGCCAGCAGCTTGGGCACAGGAGGGACGTACAATGAGCAGTTCTTC,CASSLGTGGTYNEQFF
TRBD1,TRBV15,TRBJ1-5,-,TGTGCCACAAGTAAGGGGGCTCGGGAGCCCCAGCATTTT,CATSKGAREPQHF
TRBD1,TRBV27,TRBJ2-2,-,TGTGCCAGCAGTTCTACAGGGGAGACCGGGGAGCTGTTTTTT,CASSSTGETGELFF
-,TRBV4-3,TRBJ1-3,-,TGCGCCAGCAGCCGTGCTAAAAGCGGGGGGGTTTCAGGAAACACCATATATTTT,CASSRAKSGGVSGNTIYF
-,TRBV7-2,TRBJ2-7,-,TGTGCCAGCAGCGAGACATTTTACGAGCAGTACTTC,CASSETFYEQYF
-,TRBV22-1,TRBJ1-3,-,TGTCCTGGGAGCGCACGTTGGGGCAGTTCTTACTCTGGAAACACCATATATTTT,CPGSARWGSSYSGNTIYF
TRBD1,TRBV29-1,TRBJ2-4,-,TGCAGCGCTGGACAGGACCAAAACATTCAGTACTTC,CSAGQDQNIQYF
-,TRBV4-1,TRBJ1-2,few,TGCGCCAGCAGCCGCGGGGTCGGCTACACCTTC,CASSRGVGYTF